The clone carrying this T cell receptor beta chain was seen ten or more times. The antigen is unknown. The sample comes from a study of molecular identifiers for immune sequencing clone quantification. Whole-study findings and limits: Barcodes shared by identical TCR molecules could lead to underestimated sizes of highly expanded clones.

Sorting defined naive CD8 T cells as CD8+CD4-CCR7+CD45RA+. MiXCR was run by TCRdb on the PCR reads, yielding one entry per CDR3 protein. In the table there are about 640,000 distinct CDR3 sequences, about 20% of which are singletons. The material sequenced was naive CD8+ T cells from blood, with Jurkat cell RNA spiked in. Subset meaning: FACS-sorted CD8+CD4-CCR7+CD45RA+ naive T cells. This receptor was identified in a human donor in good health. Some libraries in this study had Jurkat cell RNA spiked in.

The CDR3 sequence: CASGFQAGVTDTQYF. DNA of the CDR3: TGTGCTAGTGGTTTTCAAGCGGGGGTCACAGATACGCAGTATTTT. The rearrangement joins TRBV12-5 to TRBJ2-3; 8 bases fit TRBD2. The V gene end was trimmed by 3 bases and the J gene end by 2 bases; junction bases not matched to a gene: 4. CDR3 length equals 15 residues. Germline-derived CDR1 and CDR2 are LGHNT and FRNRAP. Using reference TRBV12-5 and TRBJ2-3 for the parts outside the CDR3, the full variable domain is DARVTQTPRHKVTEMGQEVTMRCQPILGHNTVFWYRQTMMQGLELLAYFRNRAPLDDSGMPKDRFSAEMPDATLATLKIQPSEPRDSAVYFCASGFQAGVTDTQYFGPGTRLTVL.